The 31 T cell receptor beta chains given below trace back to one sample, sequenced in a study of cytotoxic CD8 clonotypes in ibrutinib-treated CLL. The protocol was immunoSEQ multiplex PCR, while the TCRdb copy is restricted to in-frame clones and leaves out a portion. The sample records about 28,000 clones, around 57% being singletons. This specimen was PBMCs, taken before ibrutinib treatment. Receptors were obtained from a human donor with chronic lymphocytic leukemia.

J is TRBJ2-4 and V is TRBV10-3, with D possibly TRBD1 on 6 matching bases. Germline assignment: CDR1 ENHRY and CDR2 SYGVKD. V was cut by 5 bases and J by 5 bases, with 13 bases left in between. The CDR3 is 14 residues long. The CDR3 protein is CAISRQGSENIQYF. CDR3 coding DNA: TGTGCCATCAGTCGGCAGGGGTCCGAAAACATTCAGTACTTC.

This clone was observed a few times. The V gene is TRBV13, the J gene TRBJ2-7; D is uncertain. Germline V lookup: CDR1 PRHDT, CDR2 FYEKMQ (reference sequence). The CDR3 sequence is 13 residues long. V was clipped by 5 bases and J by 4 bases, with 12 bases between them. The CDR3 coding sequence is TGTGCCAGCAGCCGACCCTCGGGTTACGAGCAGTACTTC. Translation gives CASSRPSGYEQYF. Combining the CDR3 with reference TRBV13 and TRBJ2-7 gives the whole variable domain AAGVIQSPRHLIKEKRETATLKCYPIPRHDTVYWYQQGPGQDPQFLISFYEKMQSDKGSIPDRFSAQQFSDYHSELNMSSLELGDSALYFCASSRPSGYEQYFGPGTRLTVT.

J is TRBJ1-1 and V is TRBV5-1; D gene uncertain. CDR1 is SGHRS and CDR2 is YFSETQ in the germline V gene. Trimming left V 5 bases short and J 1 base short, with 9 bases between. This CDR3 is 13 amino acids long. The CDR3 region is CASSASTNTEAFF. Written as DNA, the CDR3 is TGCGCCAGCAGTGCGTCCACGAACACTGAAGCTTTCTTT.

CDR3 residues: CASSLEGSSRRETQYF. CDR3 DNA: TGTGCCAGCAGCTTAGAGGGCTCCTCGAGAAGGGAGACCCAGTACTTC. The V call is TRBV7-9, the J call TRBJ2-5, with D hard to call. The germline gives CDR1 SEHNR, CDR2 FQNEAQ (reference sequence). The CDR3 sequence is 16 residues long. Deletions cut 1 base from V and 5 bases from J, with 17 bases between.

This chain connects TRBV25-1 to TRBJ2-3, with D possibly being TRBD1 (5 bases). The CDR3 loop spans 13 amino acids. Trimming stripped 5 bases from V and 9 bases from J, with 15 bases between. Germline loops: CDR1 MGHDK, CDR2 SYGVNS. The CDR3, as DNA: TGTGCCAGCAGTTCAGGGCATGGTAGCACGCAGTATTTT. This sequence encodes CASSSGHGSTQYF.

CDR3 amino acids: CASNIQGARTEAFF. The CDR3 region has the DNA TGTGCCAGTAATATACAGGGGGCTCGCACTGAAGCTTTCTTT. The V gene is TRBV28, the J gene TRBJ1-1, with TRBD1 matching 9 bases. Germline V CDR1 and CDR2: MDHEN, SYDVKM. Unmatched junction bases numbered 9, after V lost 9 bases and J lost 4 bases. CDR3 length: 14 residues.

The CDR3 DNA follows: TGCGCCAGCAGCCTCGGGACAGGGGGAGGGGAGACCCAGTACTTC. Translated, it gives CASSLGTGGGETQYF. The chain recombines TRBV5-1 with TRBJ2-5; 11 positions match TRBD1. Trimming cost V 4 bases and J 5 bases; bases outside gene matches: 7. The CDR3 contains 15 residues. CDR1 is SGHRS, CDR2 YFSETQ, per germline.

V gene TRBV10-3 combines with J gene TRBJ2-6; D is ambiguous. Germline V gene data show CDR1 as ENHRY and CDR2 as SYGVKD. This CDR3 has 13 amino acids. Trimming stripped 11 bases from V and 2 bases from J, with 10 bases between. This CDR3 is CAVLGAGANVLTF. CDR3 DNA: TGTGCCGTACTGGGTGCTGGGGCCAACGTCCTGACTTTC.

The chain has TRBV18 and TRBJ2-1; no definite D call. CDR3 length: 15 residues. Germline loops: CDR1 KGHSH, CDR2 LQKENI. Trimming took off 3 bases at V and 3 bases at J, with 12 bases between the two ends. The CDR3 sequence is CASSPPSVVYNEQFF. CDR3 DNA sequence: TGTGCCAGCTCACCTCCCAGCGTGGTCTACAATGAGCAGTTCTTC.

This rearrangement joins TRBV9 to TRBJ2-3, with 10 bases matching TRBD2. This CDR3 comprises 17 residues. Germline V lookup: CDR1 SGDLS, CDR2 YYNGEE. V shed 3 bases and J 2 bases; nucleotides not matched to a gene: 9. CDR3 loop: CASSATGTSDHTDTQYF. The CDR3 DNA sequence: TGTGCCAGCAGCGCGACCGGGACTAGCGATCACACAGATACGCAGTATTTT. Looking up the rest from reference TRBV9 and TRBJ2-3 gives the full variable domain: DSGVTQTPKHLITATGQRVTLRCSPRSGDLSVYWYQQSLDQGLQFLIQYYNGEERAKGNILERFSAQQFPDLHSELNLSSLELGDSALYFCASSATGTSDHTDTQYFGPGTRLTVL.

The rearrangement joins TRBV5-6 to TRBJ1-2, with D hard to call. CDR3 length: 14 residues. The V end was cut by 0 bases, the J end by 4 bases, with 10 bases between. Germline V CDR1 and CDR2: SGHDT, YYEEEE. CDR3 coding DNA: TGTGCCAGCAGCTTGGACAGTCTGGTCTATGGCTACACCTTC. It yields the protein CASSLDSLVYGYTF.

CDR3 sequence (DNA): TGTGCCAGTAGTCCCGGGACGGAGGTCTATGGCTACACCTTC. It yields the protein CASSPGTEVYGYTF. The chain is built from TRBV19 and TRBJ1-2; weak D call: TRBD1 (5 bases). With 5 bases removed from V and 4 bases from J, the gap between germline ends came to 14 bases. Germline values: CDR1 LNHDA, CDR2 SQIVND (reference sequence). This CDR3 has 14 amino acids.

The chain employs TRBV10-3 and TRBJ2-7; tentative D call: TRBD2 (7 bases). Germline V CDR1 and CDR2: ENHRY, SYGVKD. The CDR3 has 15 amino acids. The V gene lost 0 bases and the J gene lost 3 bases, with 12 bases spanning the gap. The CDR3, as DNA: TGTGCCATCAGTGAGTCTGGGGGGGGCTTCTACGAGCAGTACTTC. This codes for CAISESGGGFYEQYF.

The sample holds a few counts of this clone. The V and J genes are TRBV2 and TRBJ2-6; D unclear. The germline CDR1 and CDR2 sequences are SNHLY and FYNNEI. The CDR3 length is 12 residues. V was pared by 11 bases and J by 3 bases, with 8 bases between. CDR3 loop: CAGRLGANVLTF. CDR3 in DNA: TGTGCCGGCCGACTTGGGGCCAACGTCCTGACTTTC. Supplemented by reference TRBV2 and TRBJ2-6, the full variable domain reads EPEVTQTPSHQVTQMGQEVILRCVPISNHLYFYWYRQILGQKVEFLVSFYNNEISEKSEIFDDQFSVERPDGSNFTLKIRSTKLEDSAMYFCAGRLGANVLTFGAGSRLTVL.

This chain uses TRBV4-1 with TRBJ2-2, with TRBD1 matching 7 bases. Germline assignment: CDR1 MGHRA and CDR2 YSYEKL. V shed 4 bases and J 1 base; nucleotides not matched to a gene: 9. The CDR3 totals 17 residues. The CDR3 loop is CASSPTDRNMNTGELFF. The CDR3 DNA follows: TGCGCCAGCAGCCCCACGGACAGGAACATGAACACCGGGGAGCTGTTTTTT.

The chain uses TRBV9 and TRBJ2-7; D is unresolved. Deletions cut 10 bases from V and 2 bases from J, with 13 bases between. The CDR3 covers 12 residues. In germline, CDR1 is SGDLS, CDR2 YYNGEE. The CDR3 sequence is CALETGPYEQYF. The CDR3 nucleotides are TGTGCCCTCGAGACGGGTCCCTACGAGCAGTACTTC.

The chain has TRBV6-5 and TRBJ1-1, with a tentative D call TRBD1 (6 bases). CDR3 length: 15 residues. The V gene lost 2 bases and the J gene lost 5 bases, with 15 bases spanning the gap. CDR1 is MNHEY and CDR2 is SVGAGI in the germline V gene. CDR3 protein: CASSYQGGRETEAFF. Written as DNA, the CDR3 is TGTGCCAGCAGTTACCAAGGGGGGCGGGAGACTGAAGCTTTCTTT.

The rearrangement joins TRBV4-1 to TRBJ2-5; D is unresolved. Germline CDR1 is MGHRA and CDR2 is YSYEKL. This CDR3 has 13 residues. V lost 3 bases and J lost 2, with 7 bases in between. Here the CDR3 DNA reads TGCGCCAGCAGCCAGGACGGGCAAGAGACCCAGTACTTC. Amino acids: CASSQDGQETQYF.

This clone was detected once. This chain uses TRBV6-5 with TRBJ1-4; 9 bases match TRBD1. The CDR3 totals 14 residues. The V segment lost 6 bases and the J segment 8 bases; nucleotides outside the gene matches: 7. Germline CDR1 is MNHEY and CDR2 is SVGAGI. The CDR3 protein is CASSKDRGGEKLFF. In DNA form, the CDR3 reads TGTGCCAGCAGCAAGGACAGGGGTGGGGAAAAACTGTTTTTT.

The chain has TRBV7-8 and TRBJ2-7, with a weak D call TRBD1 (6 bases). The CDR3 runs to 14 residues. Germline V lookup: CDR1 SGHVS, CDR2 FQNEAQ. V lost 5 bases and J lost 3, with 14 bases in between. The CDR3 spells CASSPRQVFYEQYF. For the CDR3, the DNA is TGTGCCAGCAGCCCCCGACAGGTATTCTACGAGCAGTACTTC.

The CDR3 loop reads CASSPGQGARMNTEAFF. The CDR3 coding sequence is TGTGCCAGCTCACCCGGACAGGGGGCGAGGATGAACACTGAAGCTTTCTTT. The chain combines TRBV18 with TRBJ1-1, with TRBD1 matching 11 bases. With 3 bases clipped from V and 0 bases from J, the junction kept 6 bases outside the gene matches. Per the germline V gene, CDR1 is KGHSH and CDR2 is LQKENI. This CDR3 has 17 residues.

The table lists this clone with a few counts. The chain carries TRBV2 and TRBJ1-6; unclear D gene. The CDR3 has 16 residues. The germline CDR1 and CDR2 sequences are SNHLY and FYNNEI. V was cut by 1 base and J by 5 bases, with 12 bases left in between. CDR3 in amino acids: CASSEGGQWDNSPLHF. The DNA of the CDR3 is TGTGCCAGCAGTGAAGGAGGGCAGTGGGATAATTCACCCCTCCACTTT.

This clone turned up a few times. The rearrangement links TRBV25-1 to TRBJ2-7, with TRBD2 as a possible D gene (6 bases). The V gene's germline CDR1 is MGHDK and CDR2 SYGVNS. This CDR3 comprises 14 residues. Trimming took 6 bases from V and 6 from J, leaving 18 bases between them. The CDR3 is CASRRQGGLTEQYF. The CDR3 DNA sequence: TGTGCCAGCAGGCGCCAGGGAGGTCTAACCGAGCAGTACTTC.

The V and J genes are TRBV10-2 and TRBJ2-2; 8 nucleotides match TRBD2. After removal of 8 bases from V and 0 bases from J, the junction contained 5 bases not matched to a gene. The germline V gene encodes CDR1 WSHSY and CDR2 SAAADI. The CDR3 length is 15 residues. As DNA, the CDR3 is TGCGCCAGCGGCCCGGGAGGGCCGAACACCGGGGAGCTGTTTTTT. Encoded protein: CASGPGGPNTGELFF.

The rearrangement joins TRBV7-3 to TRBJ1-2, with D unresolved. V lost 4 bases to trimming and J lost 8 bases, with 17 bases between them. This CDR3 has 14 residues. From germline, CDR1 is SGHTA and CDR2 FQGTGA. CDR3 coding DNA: TGTGCCAGCAGCTCGACCGGGGAACCGGGAGGCTACACCTTC. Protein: CASSSTGEPGGYTF.

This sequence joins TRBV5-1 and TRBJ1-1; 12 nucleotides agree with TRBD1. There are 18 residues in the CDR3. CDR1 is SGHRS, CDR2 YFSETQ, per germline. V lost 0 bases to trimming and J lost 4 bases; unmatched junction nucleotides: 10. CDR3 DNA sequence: TGCGCCAGCAGCTTGGCCCCGGGACAGGGGGCTCTAGGCACTGAAGCTTTCTTT. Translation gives CASSLAPGQGALGTEAFF. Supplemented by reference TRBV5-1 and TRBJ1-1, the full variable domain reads KAGVTQTPRYLIKTRGQQVTLSCSPISGHRSVSWYQQTPGQGLQFLFEYFSETQRNKGNFPGRFSGRQFSNSRSEMNVSTLELGDSALYLCASSLAPGQGALGTEAFFGQGTRLTVV.

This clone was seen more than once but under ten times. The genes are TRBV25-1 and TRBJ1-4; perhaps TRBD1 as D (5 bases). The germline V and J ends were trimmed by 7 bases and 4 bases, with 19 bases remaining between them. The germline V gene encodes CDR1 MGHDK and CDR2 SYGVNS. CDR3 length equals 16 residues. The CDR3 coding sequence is TGTGCCAGCACTGGGAAGGGACCTTCGCATAATGAAAAACTGTTTTTT. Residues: CASTGKGPSHNEKLFF.

Written as DNA, the CDR3 is TGTGCCAGTACCCTAAGCCCCGGGGGGGTGAGCCCTGGAAACACCATATATTTT. Translating gives CASTLSPGGVSPGNTIYF. V and J are TRBV19 and TRBJ1-3; possible D gene TRBD1, 5 bases. V was pared by 7 bases and J by 2 bases, with 24 bases between. The CDR3 loop spans 18 amino acids. Germline V gene lookup returns CDR1 LNHDA and CDR2 SQIVND (reference sequence).

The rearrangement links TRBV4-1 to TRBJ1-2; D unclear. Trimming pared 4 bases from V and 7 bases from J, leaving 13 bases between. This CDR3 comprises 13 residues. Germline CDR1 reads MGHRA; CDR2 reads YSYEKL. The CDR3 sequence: CASSPVGRSGYTF. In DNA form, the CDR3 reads TGCGCCAGCAGCCCAGTCGGTCGGTCTGGCTACACCTTC.

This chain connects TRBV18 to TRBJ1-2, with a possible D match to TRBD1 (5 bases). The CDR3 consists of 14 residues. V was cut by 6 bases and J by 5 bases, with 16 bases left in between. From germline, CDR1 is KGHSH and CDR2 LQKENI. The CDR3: CASSRSDIQYGYTF. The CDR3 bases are TGTGCCAGCTCGCGATCGGACATACAATATGGCTACACCTTC.

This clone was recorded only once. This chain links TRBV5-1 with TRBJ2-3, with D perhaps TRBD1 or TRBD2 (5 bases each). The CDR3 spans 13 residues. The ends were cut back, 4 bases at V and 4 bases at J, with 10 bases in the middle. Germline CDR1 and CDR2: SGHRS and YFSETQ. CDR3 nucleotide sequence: TGCGCCAGCAGCCGGGACGAGGCAGATACGCAGTATTTT. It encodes CASSRDEADTQYF.